This T cell receptor beta chain was obtained from a study of OX40 agonist ivuxolimab in advanced cancers. Study-wide background: Those treated in dose escalation had hepatocellular carcinoma, melanoma, renal cell cancer or head and neck cancer.

This CDR3 has 12 residues. The V end was cut by 6 bases, the J end by 7 bases, with 10 bases between. Per germline, CDR1 SGHAT and CDR2 FQDESV (reference sequence). Of note for this clone: Its target is not known.

Regarding the study as a whole: In CD8+ T cells, expanded clones were on average more numerous than in CD4+. Clonal expansion by week 6 occurred in CD4+ and CD8+ blood T cells (at 0.1 to 3.0 mg/kg). Certain nonresponders likewise exhibited a low normalized T-cell clonal expansion.

Produced via immunoSEQ multiplex PCR; TCRdb's table is partial and in-frame only. Of around 95,000 clones in the sample, 90% to 95% were seen once. The specimen comprised CD4+ or CD8+ T cells sorted from blood, sampled in a trial of the OX40 agonist ivuxolimab. The clonotype comes from an adult with an advanced solid tumor such as melanoma, head and neck, liver or kidney cancer. The chain is built from TRBV11-1 and TRBJ2-1, with unresolved D. This chain's CDR3 is CASRGPFNEQFF. CDR3 coding DNA: TGTGCCAGCAGAGGGCCCTTTAATGAGCAGTTCTTC.